This record looks at one T cell receptor (beta chain) sequence and its context. Its antigen is currently unknown. Through a sample-barcoded 5' primer and a J-beta primer mix, a second PCR was run for about 6 to 11 cycles. One entry per CDR3 protein, called by TCRdb with MiXCR from the 5' RACE reads. The table includes some 1.8 million distinct CDR3 sequences, approximately 40% detected once. This sample stems from a study of blood T cells in healthy people across ages. Overall study results and limits: There were more naive CD4+ cells and higher diversity in long-lived donors than in aged donors.

This TCR derives from a human donor in good health. The specimen was blood.

CDR3 in amino acids: CASSWDLTGIDTQYF. The CDR3 DNA follows: TGCGCCAGCAGCTGGGACCTTACAGGGATAGATACGCAGTATTTT. The chain couples TRBV5-1 to TRBJ2-3, with a possible D match to TRBD1 (6 bases). Germline V CDR1 and CDR2: SGHRS, YFSETQ. The length of the CDR3 is 15 residues. Trimming took 3 bases from V and 5 from J, leaving 16 bases between them. The whole variable domain, filled in from reference TRBV5-1 and TRBJ2-3, reads KAGVTQTPRYLIKTRGQQVTLSCSPISGHRSVSWYQQTPGQGLQFLFEYFSETQRNKGNFPGRFSGRQFSNSRSEMNVSTLELGDSALYLCASSWDLTGIDTQYFGPGTRLTVL.